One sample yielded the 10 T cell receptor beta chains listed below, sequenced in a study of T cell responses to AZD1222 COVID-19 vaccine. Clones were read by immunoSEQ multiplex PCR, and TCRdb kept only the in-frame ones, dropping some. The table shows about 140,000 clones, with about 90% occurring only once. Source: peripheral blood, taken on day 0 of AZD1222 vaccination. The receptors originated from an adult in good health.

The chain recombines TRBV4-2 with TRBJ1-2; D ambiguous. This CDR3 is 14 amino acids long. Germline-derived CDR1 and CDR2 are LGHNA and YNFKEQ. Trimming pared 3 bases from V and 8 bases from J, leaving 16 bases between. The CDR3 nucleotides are TGTGCCAGCAGCCAGGGAGCGCAAAACAAAGGCTACACCTTC. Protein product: CASSQGAQNKGYTF.

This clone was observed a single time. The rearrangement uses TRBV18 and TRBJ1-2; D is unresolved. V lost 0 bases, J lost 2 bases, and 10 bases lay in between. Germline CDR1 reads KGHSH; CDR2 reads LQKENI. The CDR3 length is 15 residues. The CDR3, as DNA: TGTGCCAGCTCACCACCGATGGGCCGCAACTATGGCTACACCTTC. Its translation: CASSPPMGRNYGYTF.

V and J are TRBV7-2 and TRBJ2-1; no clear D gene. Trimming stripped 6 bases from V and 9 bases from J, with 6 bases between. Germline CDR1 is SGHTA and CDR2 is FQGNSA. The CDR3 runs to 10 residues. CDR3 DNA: TGTGCCAGCAGTCTAAGTGAGCAGTTCTTC. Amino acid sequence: CASSLSEQFF.

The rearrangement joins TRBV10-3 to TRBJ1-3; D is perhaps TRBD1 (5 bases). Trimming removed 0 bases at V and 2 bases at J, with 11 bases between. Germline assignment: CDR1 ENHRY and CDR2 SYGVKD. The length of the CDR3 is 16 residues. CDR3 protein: CAISESPGRTGNTIYF. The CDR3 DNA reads TGTGCCATCAGTGAGTCACCGGGACGGACTGGAAACACCATATATTTT.

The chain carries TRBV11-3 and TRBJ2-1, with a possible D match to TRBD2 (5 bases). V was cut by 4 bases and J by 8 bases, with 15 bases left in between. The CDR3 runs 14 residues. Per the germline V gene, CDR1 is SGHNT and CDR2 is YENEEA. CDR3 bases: TGTGCCAGCAGCTCGTTTGGGCGGGCCCATGAGCAGTTCTTC. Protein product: CASSSFGRAHEQFF.

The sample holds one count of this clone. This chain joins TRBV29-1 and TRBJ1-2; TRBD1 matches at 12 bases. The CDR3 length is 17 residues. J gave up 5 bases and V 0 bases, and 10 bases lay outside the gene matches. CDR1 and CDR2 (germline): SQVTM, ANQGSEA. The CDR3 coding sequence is TGCAGCGTTGAAGATAGGGGACAGGGGGCGTCTCTTTATGGCTACACCTTC. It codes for CSVEDRGQGASLYGYTF. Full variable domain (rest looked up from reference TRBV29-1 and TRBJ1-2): SAVISQKPSRDICQRGTSLTIQCQVDSQVTMMFWYRQQPGQSLTLIATANQGSEATYESGFVIDKFPISRPNLTFSTLTVSNMSPEDSSIYLCSVEDRGQGASLYGYTFGSGTRLTVV.

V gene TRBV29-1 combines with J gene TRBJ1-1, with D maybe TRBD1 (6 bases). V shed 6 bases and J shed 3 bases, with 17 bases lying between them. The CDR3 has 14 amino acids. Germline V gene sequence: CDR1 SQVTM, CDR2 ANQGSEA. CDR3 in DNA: TGCAGCGTCCCACCACAGGGATCGTACACTGAAGCTTTCTTT. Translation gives CSVPPQGSYTEAFF.

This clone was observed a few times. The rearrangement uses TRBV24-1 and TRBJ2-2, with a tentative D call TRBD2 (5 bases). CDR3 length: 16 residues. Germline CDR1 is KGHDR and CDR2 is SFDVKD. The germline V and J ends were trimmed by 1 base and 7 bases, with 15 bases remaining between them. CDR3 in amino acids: CATSDFPSRTGGELFF. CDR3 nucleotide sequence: TGTGCCACCAGTGATTTTCCATCCAGGACTGGCGGGGAGCTGTTTTTT.

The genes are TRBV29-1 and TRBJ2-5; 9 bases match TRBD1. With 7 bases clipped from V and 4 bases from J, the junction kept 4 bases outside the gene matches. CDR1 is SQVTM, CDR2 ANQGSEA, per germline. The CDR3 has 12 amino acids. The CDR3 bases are TGCAGCGACAAACAGGGGGCAGAGACCCAGTACTTC. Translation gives CSDKQGAETQYF. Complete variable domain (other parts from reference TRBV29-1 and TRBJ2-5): SAVISQKPSRDICQRGTSLTIQCQVDSQVTMMFWYRQQPGQSLTLIATANQGSEATYESGFVIDKFPISRPNLTFSTLTVSNMSPEDSSIYLCSDKQGAETQYFGPGTRLLVL.

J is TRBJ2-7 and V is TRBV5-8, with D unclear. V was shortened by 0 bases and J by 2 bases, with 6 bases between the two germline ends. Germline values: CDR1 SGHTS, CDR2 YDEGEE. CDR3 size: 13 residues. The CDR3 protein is CASSLDTTYEQYF. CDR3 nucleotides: TGTGCCAGCAGCTTGGACACCACCTACGAGCAGTACTTC.